What follows is one TCR beta chain and its context. The V end lost 9 bases, the J end lost 0 bases, and 15 bases lay between the germline ends. The CDR3 totals 15 residues. CDR1 is SNHLY and CDR2 is FYNNEI in the germline V gene. The sample originates from a study of cytomegalovirus exposure and HLA in healthy donors. Sequencing was performed with immunoSEQ multiplex PCR; in TCRdb, only in-frame clones are kept and a portion is missing. The sample has roughly 82,000 clones, 90% to 95% seen once. The rearrangement links TRBV2 to TRBJ1-3; D might be TRBD1 (6 bases). The source of this sequence is a man in his late teens or twenties in good health and CMV-seronegative. Sequenced sample: PBMCs. The CDR3 here is CASIGGQSSGNTIYF. The CDR3, as DNA: TGTGCCAGTATCGGGGGGCAGTCCTCTGGAAACACCATATATTTT.